This note documents a single TCR beta chain sequence. This specimen comes from a study of cytomegalovirus exposure and HLA in healthy donors. The method was immunoSEQ multiplex PCR; TCRdb's version includes in-frame clones alone and lacks a portion of them. The data hold 200,000 to 250,000 clones, with around 87% observed a single time. Trimming shortened V by 0 bases and J by 5 bases, and 5 bases separated the two germline ends. This CDR3 region has 13 residues. CDR1 is SGHDN and CDR2 is FVKESK in the germline V gene. This chain links TRBV14 with TRBJ1-5; D remains ambiguous. The sample was PBMCs. The clonotype was recovered from a woman under 30 in good health and CMV-seropositive. The CDR3 reads CASSQDLYQPQHF. The CDR3 region has the DNA TGTGCCAGCAGCCAAGATTTATATCAGCCCCAGCATTTT.